The sequence of this TCR beta chain was determined in a study of blood T cell repertoires in COVID-19 (dated by TCRdb to 2019 to 2021). With regard to the full study: Samples from collaborators originated in the United States, Italy and Spain and spanned both the acute and convalescent phases of COVID-19. The prospective study material was composed of cDNA or gDNA derived from T cells, B-cell-depleted T cells, or PBMCs. The dataset comprised deeply sampled blood TCRbeta repertoires from subjects exposed to, actively infected with, or recovered from COVID-19. The repertoires were released in a freely available public database meant as a resource for research on the immune response to SARS-CoV-2. The samples were drawn from the first 160 participants of the ongoing ImmuneRACE study and from 1,254 subjects provided by 6 global collaborators. A de-identified subject ID, COVID-19 status, age in years and sex were almost always included in the sample metadata. Where available, HLA class I and class II types were taken from metadata supplied by the sample provider and were not determined by assay-based typing. What the research found in general, with its limitations: Clinical and demographic metadata were provided uncurated, with the amount varying by source and participant.

On this clone itself: The antigen it binds to is not known. No much larger clone is present one base from it, and per-base qualities are unavailable.

TCRbeta CDR3 regions were amplified from genomic DNA using the immunoSEQ Assay, a bias-controlled multiplex PCR. The original pipeline was this. The number of nucleated cells in each sample was estimated by amplification of reference gene primers within the assay. To quantify the absolute abundance of each unique TCRbeta CDR3 rearrangement, sequence reads were collapsed and filtered. For each sample, productive Simpson clonality was calculated as the square root of Simpson's diversity index across productive rearrangements. Entries here come from immuneACCESS through TCRdb and include only in-frame sequences with V and J called. Some clones fail to appear in such tables; in the studies checked, an unresolved V gene covers under half of the shortfall, and the cause of the remainder is unknown. That table is the source of V, J and clone size, and D and trimming were worked out from the DNA. This sample is represented by about 250,000 clones; 70% to 90% of them were singletons. Of the sample, 4.3% falls within the top ten clones.

CDR1 is given as SGHTA and CDR2 as FQGNSA, both from the germline V gene. From the cysteine through the phenylalanine, the CDR3 covers 13 amino acids. Here the CDR3 DNA is all that survives: 39 bases in frame from base 1. V is reduced by 1 base and J by 3 bases, leaving a spacing of 7 bases between them. Participants in the prospective study were enrolled through a virtual design, were aged about 18 to 89 years, and lived in about two dozen United States geographic areas. In the prospective study, participants were assigned to cohorts based on the clinical history participants reported in a screening survey and a study questionnaire. ImmuneRACE Cohort 3 recovered participants were defined by two consecutive negative NP/OP PCR tests, healthcare professional clearance, or symptom resolution. In the prospective study, mobile phlebotomists collected whole blood, serum and a nasopharyngeal or oropharyngeal swab from each participant. Over a roughly 2-month period, participants in the prospective study had the option of providing additional blood draws and questionnaires. Before DNA extraction, blood samples from the prospective study were shipped at room temperature or frozen.

Input material: PBMCs or T cells enriched from blood (not recorded which). This TCR came from a woman between 25 and 40 years old who had recovered from COVID-19. This sequence uses TRBV7-2 and TRBJ2-7; TRBD2 might be the D gene, on 6 matching bases. In nucleotides, the sequence is TGTGCCAGCAGCTTAGTGGAGGGCTACGAGCAGTACTTC. This translates into CASSLVEGYEQYF. Joined to the reference TRBV7-2 and TRBJ2-7 proteins, this CDR3 gives the full variable domain: GAGVSQSPSNKVTEKGKDVELRCDPISGHTALYWYRQSLGQGLEFLIYFQGNSAPDKSGLPSDRFSAERTGGSVSTLTIQRTQQEDSAVYLCASSLVEGYEQYFGPGTRLTVT.